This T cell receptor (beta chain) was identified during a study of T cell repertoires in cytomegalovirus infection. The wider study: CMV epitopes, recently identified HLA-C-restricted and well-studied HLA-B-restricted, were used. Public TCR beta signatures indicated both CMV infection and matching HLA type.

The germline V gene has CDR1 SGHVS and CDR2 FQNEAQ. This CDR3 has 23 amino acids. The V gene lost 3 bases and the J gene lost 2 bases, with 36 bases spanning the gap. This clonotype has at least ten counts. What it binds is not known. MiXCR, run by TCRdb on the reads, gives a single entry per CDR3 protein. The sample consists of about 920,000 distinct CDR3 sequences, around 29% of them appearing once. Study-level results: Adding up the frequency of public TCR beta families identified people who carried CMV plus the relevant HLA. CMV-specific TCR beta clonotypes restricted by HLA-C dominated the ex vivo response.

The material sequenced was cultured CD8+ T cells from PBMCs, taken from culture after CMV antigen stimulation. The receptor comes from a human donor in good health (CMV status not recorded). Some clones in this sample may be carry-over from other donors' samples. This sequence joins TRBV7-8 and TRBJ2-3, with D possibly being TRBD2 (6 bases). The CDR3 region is CASSFLGKGGAGYLPFATDTQYF. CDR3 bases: TGTGCCAGCAGCTTTCTTGGAAAGGGAGGTGCGGGGTACCTGCCCTTTGCCACAGATACGCAGTATTTT.